This T cell receptor beta chain was retrieved from a study of blood T cell repertoires in COVID-19. Across the study: Sites across the United States, Italy and Spain contributed samples from acute and convalescent COVID-19. The analysed material was cDNA or gDNA that came from T cells, B-cell-depleted T cells, or PBMCs.

Source study methods: Scientists estimated how many nucleated cells there were by amplifying reference gene primers. The table came from immunoSEQ multiplex PCR; TCRdb's copy has only in-frame clones and leaves some out. V, J and clone size derive from that table, while D and trimming were established from the DNA sequence. The sample lists more than 110,000 clones; almost 90% were seen once. V gave up 4 bases and J gave up 4 bases; unmatched junction bases: 7. This CDR3 is 15 amino acids long. CDR1 and CDR2 from the germline V gene are SGHNT and YYREEE (reference sequence). The J gene is TRBJ2-7, the V gene TRBV5-4; TRBD2 matches 11 bases. Sequencing used peripheral blood. This receptor was obtained from a man between 45 and 60 years old with active or convalescent COVID-19. In DNA form, the CDR3 reads TGTGCCAGCAGCACTAGCGGGAGAGGGGTTTACGAGCAGTACTTC. It codes for CASSTSGRGVYEQYF.